This T cell receptor (beta chain) was observed in a study of regulatory T cells in long-lasting Graves disease. Study context: To qualify as persistent, Graves' disease required over 5 years of antithyroid drugs with positive TSH receptor antibodies. Study results and limitations: Persistent patients had a count of shared public clonotypes (approximately 3,000) that exceeded that of new patients (about 970).

This clonotype came up many times. The target antigen is unknown. Arm-PCR of CDR3 regions and iRepertoire HTBI primers were the basis on which TCR beta libraries were built. MiXCR, applied by TCRdb to the multiplex PCR reads, yields one record per CDR3 protein. In the table there are hundreds of thousands of distinct CDR3 sequences, around a fifth of which are singletons. The time point: persistent/refractory GD, antithyroid drugs over 5 years with positive TRAb. PBMCs were the source of the RNA used for TCR sequencing. This CDR3 spans 17 amino acids. Unmatched junction bases numbered 15, after V lost 7 bases and J lost 0 bases. Germline CDR1 reads MDHEN; CDR2 reads SYDVKM.

The clonotype was recovered from a female donor with Graves disease. Sequenced here: peripheral blood mononuclear cells (PBMCs), sampled when the disease was refractory, from a patient treated with antithyroid drugs. The J gene is TRBJ2-7, the V gene TRBV28, with 7 bases aligning to TRBD2. The CDR3 nucleotides are TGTGCCAGCAAGCGGGACTCGTTCGCCTCCTCCTCCTACGAGCAGTACTTC. Translated, it gives CASKRDSFASSSYEQYF.